The clone carrying this T cell receptor beta chain was seen ten or more times. The antigen remains undetermined. This sample stems from a study of early T cells in non-severe SARS-CoV-2 infection. The overall study: Sequencing of unsorted whole blood was done on bulk RNA, leaving chains unpaired.

Individual cDNA molecules were tagged with unique molecular identifiers. TCRdb reprocessed the 5' RACE reads with MiXCR, giving one entry per CDR3 protein. This sample has about 25,000 distinct CDR3 sequences, with approximately 4% found just once. Points from the study as a whole: Anti-spike CD8 responses were favored by VDJdb matching, which missed private and CD4 specificities.

The V gene's germline CDR1 is SGHTA and CDR2 FQGTGA. Trimming removed 3 bases from V and 5 bases from J, with 13 bases in between. The CDR3 has 15 residues. The clonotype was recovered from an adult who was a healthcare worker with PCR-confirmed SARS-CoV-2 infection or an uninfected control (not recorded which). Material: whole blood. The chain recombines TRBV7-3 with TRBJ2-2, with a weak D call TRBD2 (6 bases). The CDR3 DNA sequence: TGTGCCAGCAGCTTGAACGGGAGAGGTACCGGGGAGCTGTTTTTT. It is translated as CASSLNGRGTGELFF.